This paragraph reports one T cell receptor beta chain. Brentuximab vedotin exposure varied among the patients, all of whom had relapsed after autologous stem cell transplantation. This table comes from immunoSEQ multiplex PCR, and its TCRdb copy is limited to in-frame clones, with some not included. The top ten clones hold about 20% of a sample with 90,000 to 120,000 clones, 70% to 90% of them seen once. This entry belongs to a study of PD-1 blockade in classical Hodgkin lymphoma. The V and J ends lost 1 base and 8 bases respectively, with 11 bases between them. The CDR3 runs 13 residues. Per the germline V gene, CDR1 is SNHLY and CDR2 is FYNNEI.

This TCR was sampled from a human donor with classical Hodgkin lymphoma. This chain uses TRBV2 with TRBJ1-1; no clear D. The material sequenced was peripheral blood mononuclear cells (PBMCs), taken before the second cycle of nivolumab. The CDR3 is CASSEGWRGEAFF. The CDR3 nucleotides are TGTGCCAGCAGTGAAGGTTGGCGAGGAGAAGCTTTCTTT.